The sample holds one count of the clone carrying this TCR beta chain. Its antigen is unknown. Germline and junction disagree at one end, which may indicate a read error. Using immunoSEQ multiplex PCR, the repertoire was profiled, and TCRdb retains in-frame clones only, with some absent. The sample gives tens of thousands of clones, 92% of which show up once; 0.55% to 0.8% is in the top ten. This specimen belongs to a study of graft-versus-host responses after intestinal transplantation. At the level of the study: Transplants given to recipients were multivisceral, liver-intestinal, or isolated intestinal. Induction with anti-thymocyte globulin, then tacrolimus and steroids for around three years, was given to all recipients.

Study outcomes and limitations: Clonal ratios of graft-versus-host to host-versus-graft in allografts were high for patients exhibiting graft-donor T cell macrochimerism. Declines in HvG clones occurring early post-transplant were associated with peak circulating GvH clone levels.

The germline V gene encodes CDR1 SQVTM and CDR2 ANQGSEA. This CDR3 has 15 residues. The receptor comes from a human patient who received an intestinal transplant, so some T cells may come from the graft donor. The specimen was PBMCs, collected 98 days after intestinal transplantation. V usage is TRBV29-1 and J usage is TRBJ2-3; D may be TRBD2 (5 bases). The CDR3 sequence is CSAPPLLGRADTRYF. CDR3 in DNA: TGCAGCGCTCCACCGTTACTAGGTCGGGCAGATACGCGGTATTTT.